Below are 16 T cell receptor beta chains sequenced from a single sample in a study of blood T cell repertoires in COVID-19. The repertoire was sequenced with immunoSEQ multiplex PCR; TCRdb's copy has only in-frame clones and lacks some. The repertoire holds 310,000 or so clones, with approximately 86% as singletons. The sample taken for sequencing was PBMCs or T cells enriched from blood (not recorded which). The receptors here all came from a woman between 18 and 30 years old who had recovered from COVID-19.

This CDR3 reads CASSPQGEPMEKLFF. CDR3 coding DNA: TGTGCCAGCAGTCCACAGGGGGAGCCTATGGAAAAACTGTTTTTT. The rearrangement joins TRBV7-9 to TRBJ1-4; TRBD1 aligns across 8 bases. This CDR3 spans 15 amino acids. Trimming removed 6 bases from V and 8 bases from J; junction bases left unmatched: 11. The germline V gene encodes CDR1 SEHNR and CDR2 FQNEAQ (reference sequence).

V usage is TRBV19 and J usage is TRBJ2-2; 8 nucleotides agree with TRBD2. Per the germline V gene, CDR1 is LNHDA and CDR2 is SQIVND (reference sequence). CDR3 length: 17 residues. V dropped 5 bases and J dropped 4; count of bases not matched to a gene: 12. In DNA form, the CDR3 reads TGTGCCAGTAGTCCCCTTTATACGGGGGGGGGCACCGGGGAGCTGTTTTTT. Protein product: CASSPLYTGGGTGELFF.

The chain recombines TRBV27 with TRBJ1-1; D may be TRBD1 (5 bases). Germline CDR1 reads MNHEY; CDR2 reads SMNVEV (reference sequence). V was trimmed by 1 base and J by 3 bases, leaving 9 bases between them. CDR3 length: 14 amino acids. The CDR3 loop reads CASSLWGRDTEAFF. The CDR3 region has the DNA TGTGCCAGCAGTTTATGGGGCAGGGACACTGAAGCTTTCTTT.

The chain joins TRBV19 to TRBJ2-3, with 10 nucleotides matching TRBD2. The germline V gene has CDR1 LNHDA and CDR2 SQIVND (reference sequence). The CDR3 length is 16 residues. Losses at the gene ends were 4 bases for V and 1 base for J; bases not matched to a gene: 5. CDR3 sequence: CASSRETSGGTDTQYF. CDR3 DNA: TGTGCCAGTAGTAGGGAAACTAGCGGGGGCACAGATACGCAGTATTTT.

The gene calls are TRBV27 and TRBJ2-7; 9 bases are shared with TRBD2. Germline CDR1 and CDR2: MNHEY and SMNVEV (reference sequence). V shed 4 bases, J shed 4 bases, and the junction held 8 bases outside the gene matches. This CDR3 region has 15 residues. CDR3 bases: TGTGCCAGCAGTTCCTCGACTAGCGGAGATTACGAGCAGTACTTC. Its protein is CASSSSTSGDYEQYF.

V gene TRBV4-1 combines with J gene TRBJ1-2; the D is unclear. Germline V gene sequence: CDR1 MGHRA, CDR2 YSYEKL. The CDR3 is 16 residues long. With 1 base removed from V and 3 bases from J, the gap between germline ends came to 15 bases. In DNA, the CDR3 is TGCGCCAGCAGCCAAGTCTTGTCCGGGAGGGACTATGGCTACACCTTC. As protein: CASSQVLSGRDYGYTF.

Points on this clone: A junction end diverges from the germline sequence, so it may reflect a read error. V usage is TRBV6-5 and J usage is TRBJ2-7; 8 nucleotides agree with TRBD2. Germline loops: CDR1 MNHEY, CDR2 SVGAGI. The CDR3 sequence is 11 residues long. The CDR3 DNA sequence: TGCGGGGGGGGAACAGGGACCGAGCAGTACTTC. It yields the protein CGGGTGTEQYF.

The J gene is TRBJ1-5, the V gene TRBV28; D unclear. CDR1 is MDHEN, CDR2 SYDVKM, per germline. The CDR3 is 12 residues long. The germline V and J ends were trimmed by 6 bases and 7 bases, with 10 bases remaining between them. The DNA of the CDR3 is TGTGCCAGCAGCTCTTCGGGACAGCCCCAGCATTTT. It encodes CASSSSGQPQHF.

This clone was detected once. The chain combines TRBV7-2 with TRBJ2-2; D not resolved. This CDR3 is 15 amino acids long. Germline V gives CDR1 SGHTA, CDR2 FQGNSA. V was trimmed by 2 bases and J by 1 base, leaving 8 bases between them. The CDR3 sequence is CASSLSPGNTGELFF. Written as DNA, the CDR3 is TGTGCCAGCAGCTTATCCCCAGGGAACACCGGGGAGCTGTTTTTT.

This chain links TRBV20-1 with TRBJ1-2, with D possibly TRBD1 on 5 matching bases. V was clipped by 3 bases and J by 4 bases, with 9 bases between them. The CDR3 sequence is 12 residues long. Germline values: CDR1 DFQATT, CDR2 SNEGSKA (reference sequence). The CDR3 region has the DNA TGCAGTGCTAGTACCCAGGGCTATGGCTACACCTTC. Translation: CSASTQGYGYTF.

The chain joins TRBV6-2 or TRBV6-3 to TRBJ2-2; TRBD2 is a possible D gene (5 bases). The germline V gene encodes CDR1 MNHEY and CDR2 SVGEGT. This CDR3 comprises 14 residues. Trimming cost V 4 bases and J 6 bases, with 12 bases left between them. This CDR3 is CASSLSGESGELFF. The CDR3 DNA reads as TGTGCCAGCAGTTTGTCCGGGGAATCCGGGGAGCTGTTTTTT.

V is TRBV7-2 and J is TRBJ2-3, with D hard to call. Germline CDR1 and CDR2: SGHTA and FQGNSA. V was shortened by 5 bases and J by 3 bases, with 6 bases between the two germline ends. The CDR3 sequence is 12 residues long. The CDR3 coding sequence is TGTGCCAGCAGCCGAGCTACAGATACGCAGTATTTT. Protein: CASSRATDTQYF.

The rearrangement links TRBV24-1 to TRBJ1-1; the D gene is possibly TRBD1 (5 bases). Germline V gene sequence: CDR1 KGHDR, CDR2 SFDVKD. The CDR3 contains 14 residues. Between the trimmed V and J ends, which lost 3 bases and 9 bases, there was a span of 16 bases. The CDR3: CATSDPTGSGKAFF. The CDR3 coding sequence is TGTGCCACCAGTGATCCCACCGGCTCAGGGAAAGCTTTCTTT.

CDR3 amino acids: CATSDLTGGYGYTF. The CDR3 DNA follows: TGTGCCACCAGTGATTTAACCGGAGGCTATGGCTACACCTTC. The chain employs TRBV24-1 and TRBJ1-2; D not certain. The CDR3 is 14 amino acids. Germline CDR1 and CDR2: KGHDR and SFDVKD. The V and J ends lost 1 base and 4 bases respectively, with 9 bases between them.

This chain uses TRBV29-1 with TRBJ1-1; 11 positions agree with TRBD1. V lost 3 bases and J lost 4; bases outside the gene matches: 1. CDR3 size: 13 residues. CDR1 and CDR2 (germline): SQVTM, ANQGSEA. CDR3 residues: CSVDGTGGTEAFF. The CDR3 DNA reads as TGCAGCGTTGATGGGACAGGGGGCACTGAAGCTTTCTTT.

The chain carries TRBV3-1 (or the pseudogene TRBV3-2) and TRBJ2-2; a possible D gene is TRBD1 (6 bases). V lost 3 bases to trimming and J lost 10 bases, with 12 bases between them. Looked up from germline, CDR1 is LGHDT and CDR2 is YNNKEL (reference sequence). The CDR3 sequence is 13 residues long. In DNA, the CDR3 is TGTGCCAGCAGCCACCAGGGGCTAGAGGAGCTGTTTTTT. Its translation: CASSHQGLEELFF.